A single sample is the source of the 17 T cell receptor beta chains below, sequenced in a study of T cell responses to AZD1222 COVID-19 vaccine. Method: immunoSEQ multiplex PCR; TCRdb's copy keeps in-frame clones and lacks some. This table holds 120,000 or so clones, 88% found once. This sample comprised peripheral blood, obtained on day 0 of AZD1222 vaccination. The receptors come from an adult in good health.

The rearrangement joins TRBV6-5 to TRBJ1-1; 7 bases match TRBD1. The trim removed 6 bases at V and 3 bases at J, leaving 4 bases unmatched. Looked up from germline, CDR1 is MNHEY and CDR2 is SVGAGI. The CDR3 covers 13 residues. Here the CDR3 DNA reads TGTGCCAGCAGCATAACAGGGGACACTGAAGCTTTCTTT. Amino acid sequence: CASSITGDTEAFF.

The V and J genes are TRBV18 and TRBJ2-3; D perhaps matches TRBD1 (5 bases). Germline V gene sequence: CDR1 KGHSH, CDR2 LQKENI. Trimming removed 5 bases at V and 5 bases at J, with 14 bases between. The CDR3 contains 14 residues. The CDR3 protein is CASSSGLSGDTQYF. Written as DNA, the CDR3 is TGTGCCAGCTCATCAGGGTTGTCGGGAGATACGCAGTATTTT. The entire variable domain, with the rest obtained from reference TRBV18 and TRBJ2-3, is as follows: NAGVMQNPRHLVRRRGQEARLRCSPMKGHSHVYWYRQLPEEGLKFMVYLQKENIIDESGMPKERFSAEFPKEGPSILRIQQVVRGDSAAYFCASSSGLSGDTQYFGPGTRLTVL.

The genes are TRBV14 and TRBJ1-3; D gene unclear. V lost 0 bases, J lost 0 bases, and 21 bases lay in between. CDR1 is SGHDN, CDR2 FVKESK, per germline. The CDR3 covers 20 residues. Written as DNA, the CDR3 is TGTGCCAGCAGCCAAGATCGGGTGACCTCCCCAAACCCCTCTGGAAACACCATATATTTT. Translation gives CASSQDRVTSPNPSGNTIYF.

V and J are TRBV5-6 and TRBJ2-7; D uncertain. The V and J ends lost 0 bases and 2 bases respectively, with 9 bases between them. Per germline, CDR1 SGHDT and CDR2 YYEEEE. This CDR3 region has 14 residues. In DNA, the CDR3 is TGTGCCAGCAGCTTGGAAGTGTCTACCTACGAGCAGTACTTC. Translated: CASSLEVSTYEQYF.

This clone was picked up one time. This rearrangement joins TRBV21-1 to TRBJ1-2; TRBD1 is the table's D call and was not checked against the DNA. TRBV21-1 corresponds to a pseudogene. The CDR3 runs to 14 residues. The CDR3 bases are TGTGCCAGCAGCAAAGGGGTGGACAGATATGGCTACACCTTC. This gives the protein CASSKGVDRYGYTF.

The V call is TRBV27, the J call TRBJ1-2, with 8 bases that match TRBD1. The germline gives CDR1 MNHEY, CDR2 SMNVEV (reference sequence). The trim removed 3 bases at V and 4 bases at J, leaving 10 bases unmatched. The CDR3 spans 16 residues. CDR3 region: CASSFRSGTGFYGYTF. The CDR3 region has the DNA TGTGCCAGCAGTTTTCGTTCCGGGACAGGCTTCTATGGCTACACCTTC.

J is TRBJ2-1 and V is TRBV11-3; TRBD2 matches at 14 bases. CDR1 SGHNT and CDR2 YENEEA come from the germline V gene. CDR3 length: 17 amino acids. Losses at the gene ends were 5 bases for V and 7 bases for J; bases not matched to a gene: 10. The CDR3 coding sequence is TGTGCCAGCAGCCTTTTACGGACTAGCGGGGGGATGAATGAGCAGTTCTTC. Translating gives CASSLLRTSGGMNEQFF.

The J gene is TRBJ1-1, the V gene TRBV27; D is unresolved. Trimming shortened V by 6 bases and J by 0 bases, and 17 bases separated the two germline ends. Germline loops: CDR1 MNHEY, CDR2 SMNVEV (reference sequence). The CDR3 runs to 16 residues. The CDR3 loop is CASRSGWAALNTEAFF. The DNA for the CDR3 is TGTGCCAGCAGATCAGGATGGGCGGCCCTGAACACTGAAGCTTTCTTT.

DNA of the CDR3: TGTGCCAGCAGCACCGGGGCCTACAATGAGCAGTTCTTC. Translated, it gives CASSTGAYNEQFF. The gene calls are TRBV11-2 and TRBJ2-1, with D possibly being TRBD2 (5 bases). Trimming took 5 bases from V and 2 from J, leaving 7 bases between them. Germline lookup yields CDR1 SGHAT and CDR2 FQNNGV. CDR3 length equals 13 residues.

This clone has just a few counts. This chain joins TRBV28 and TRBJ2-1, with 12 positions matching TRBD2. V dropped 6 bases and J dropped 7; count of bases not matched to a gene: 7. The CDR3 spans 15 residues. Germline CDR1 is MDHEN and CDR2 is SYDVKM. CDR3 nucleotides: TGTGCCAGCAGCCAGACTAGCGGGAGACAAAATGAGCAGTTCTTC. This codes for CASSQTSGRQNEQFF.

The chain joins TRBV27 to TRBJ2-7; 11 bases are shared with TRBD1. With V trimmed by 5 bases and J by 4 bases, 4 bases remained unmatched. CDR3 size: 14 residues. Germline values: CDR1 MNHEY, CDR2 SMNVEV (reference sequence). The CDR3 DNA follows: TGTGCCAGCAGTGAGGACAGGGGGCGGTACGAGCAGTACTTC. Translation: CASSEDRGRYEQYF.

The chain couples TRBV29-1 to TRBJ2-7; D is uncertain. Between the trimmed V and J ends, which lost 4 bases and 0 bases, there was a span of 13 bases. The CDR3 consists of 14 residues. Germline V gene lookup returns CDR1 SQVTM and CDR2 ANQGSEA. CDR3 in amino acids: CSVARVPDSYEQYF. In nucleotides, the CDR3 is TGCAGCGTTGCTAGGGTACCCGACTCCTACGAGCAGTACTTC.

The sample holds one count of this clone. The J gene is TRBJ1-5, the V gene TRBV6-2 or TRBV6-3; no clear D. Trimming stripped 2 bases from V and 4 bases from J, with 9 bases between. Germline lookup yields CDR1 MNHEY and CDR2 SVGEGT. The CDR3 is 14 residues long. In nucleotides, the CDR3 is TGTGCCAGCAGTTACGGCCGGCTGAATCAGCCCCAGCATTTT. Translating it yields CASSYGRLNQPQHF.

The chain couples TRBV5-4 to TRBJ1-2; no clear D. This CDR3 is 14 amino acids long. Germline loops: CDR1 SGHNT, CDR2 YYREEE (reference sequence). V shed 2 bases and J shed 4 bases, with 12 bases lying between them. CDR3 sequence (DNA): TGTGCCAGCAGCTTTGACAAAGTCTCCTATGGCTACACCTTC. Encoded protein: CASSFDKVSYGYTF.

The chain has TRBV3-1 (or the pseudogene TRBV3-2) and TRBJ1-5; D remains unclear. This CDR3 has 14 amino acids. The V gene's germline CDR1 is LGHDT and CDR2 YNNKEL (reference sequence). V dropped 1 base and J dropped 1 base, with 5 bases sitting between them. The CDR3: CASSQVNSNQPQHF. Here the CDR3 DNA reads TGTGCCAGCAGCCAAGTGAACAGCAATCAGCCCCAGCATTTT.

The chain employs TRBV28 and TRBJ1-5, with 7 bases lining up with TRBD1. Germline V lookup: CDR1 MDHEN, CDR2 SYDVKM. This CDR3 is built from 15 residues. V lost 6 bases and J lost 0; bases outside the gene matches: 5. CDR3 region: CASRRDSYSNQPQHF. The CDR3 DNA follows: TGTGCCAGCAGACGGGACAGCTATAGCAATCAGCCCCAGCATTTT.

Only one count was recorded for this clone. As DNA, the CDR3 is TGTGCCAGCTCACAGTCTAGCAGGGGGAGCTCCTACGAGCAGTACTTC. Translation: CASSQSSRGSSYEQYF. The rearrangement joins TRBV18 to TRBJ2-7; TRBD1 matches 7 bases. Germline CDR1 is KGHSH and CDR2 is LQKENI. The V gene end was trimmed by 4 bases and the J gene end by 0 bases; junction bases not matched to a gene: 9. The length of the CDR3 is 16 residues.